Below are 30 T cell receptor beta chains sequenced from a single sample in a study of blood T cell repertoires in COVID-19. Sequenced by immunoSEQ multiplex PCR; TCRdb stores in-frame clones only, minus some. The sample contains 80,000 or so clones, roughly nine tenths of which appear only once. Sequenced input: peripheral blood. The receptor set was obtained from a human donor in a cohort sampled during active COVID-19.

The chain links TRBV3-1 (or the pseudogene TRBV3-2) to TRBJ1-5, with TRBD1 matching 7 bases. Germline loops: CDR1 LGHDT, CDR2 YNNKEL (reference sequence). Trimming took 1 base from V and 9 from J; bases not matched to a gene: 9. This CDR3 is 15 amino acids long. The CDR3 DNA reads TGTGCCAGCAGCCAAGGAGGGGGACAGTACGGGCCCCAGCATTTT. Amino acids: CASSQGGGQYGPQHF.

The chain has TRBV28 and TRBJ1-4; unclear D gene. The length of the CDR3 is 14 residues. The V gene lost 8 bases and the J gene lost 7 bases, with 17 bases spanning the gap. Per germline, CDR1 MDHEN and CDR2 SYDVKM. The CDR3 reads CASVSPGYGEKLFF. CDR3 sequence (DNA): TGTGCCAGCGTGAGCCCCGGGTACGGTGAAAAACTGTTTTTT.

In its sample, this clone was seen a few times. J is TRBJ2-1 and V is TRBV7-2, with a possible D match to TRBD1 (6 bases). Deletions cut 7 bases from V and 0 bases from J, with 13 bases between. The CDR3 consists of 15 residues. Per germline, CDR1 SGHTA and CDR2 FQGNSA. The CDR3 sequence is CASIQGPLSYNEQFF. The CDR3, as DNA: TGTGCCAGCATTCAGGGGCCACTCTCCTACAATGAGCAGTTCTTC.

This chain joins TRBV19 and TRBJ2-2, with 7 nucleotides matching TRBD1. Germline assignment: CDR1 LNHDA and CDR2 SQIVND (reference sequence). V was pared by 6 bases and J by 3 bases, with 4 bases of the junction left unmatched. The CDR3 totals 14 residues. The CDR3 DNA is TGTGCCAGTAGGGCAACAGGGGACACCGGGGAGCTGTTTTTT. Translation: CASRATGDTGELFF.

This clone was detected only once. The rearrangement joins TRBV18 to TRBJ2-7; 7 bases align to TRBD1. This CDR3 has 15 residues. Unmatched junction bases numbered 11, after V lost 6 bases and J lost 3 bases. From germline, CDR1 is KGHSH and CDR2 LQKENI. The CDR3 DNA is TGTGCCAGCTCGGGAACACAGGGGCCATACTACGAGCAGTACTTC. It encodes CASSGTQGPYYEQYF.

The sample holds a few counts of this clone. The V call is TRBV9, the J call TRBJ1-2, with D possibly TRBD1 on 6 matching bases. The length of the CDR3 is 16 residues. Trimming took off 0 bases at V and 4 bases at J, with 16 bases between the two ends. Germline CDR1 SGDLS, CDR2 YYNGEE. In nucleotides, the CDR3 is TGTGCCAGCAGCGTAGCCCTGGGGGGGGCTAGCTATGGCTACACCTTC. Its translation: CASSVALGGASYGYTF. Using reference TRBV9 and TRBJ1-2 for the parts outside the CDR3, the full variable domain is DSGVTQTPKHLITATGQRVTLRCSPRSGDLSVYWYQQSLDQGLQFLIQYYNGEERAKGNILERFSAQQFPDLHSELNLSSLELGDSALYFCASSVALGGASYGYTFGSGTRLTVV.

The genes are TRBV28 and TRBJ1-5; TRBD1 matches 7 bases. V was clipped by 6 bases and J by 2 bases; unmatched bases: 7. Looked up from germline, CDR1 is MDHEN and CDR2 is SYDVKM. The CDR3 loop spans 15 amino acids. The CDR3 protein is CASRGQVVGNQPQHF. The CDR3 DNA is TGTGCCAGCAGAGGACAGGTCGTTGGCAATCAGCCCCAGCATTTT.

This chain uses TRBV2 with TRBJ2-2; 9 nucleotides line up with TRBD1. CDR1 SNHLY and CDR2 FYNNEI come from the germline V gene. J lost 4 bases, V lost 6 bases, and 3 bases had no gene match. The CDR3 extends over 14 amino acids. The CDR3 bases are TGTGCCAGCAGATGGACAGGGGTCACCGGGGAGCTGTTTTTT. It encodes CASRWTGVTGELFF.

The chain has TRBV10-2 and TRBJ2-1; a weak D match, TRBD2 (5 bases). CDR3 length: 13 amino acids. V gave up 7 bases and J gave up 9 bases, with 16 bases separating them. The germline V gene encodes CDR1 WSHSY and CDR2 SAAADI. The CDR3 reads CASINGPGGEQFF. In DNA form, the CDR3 reads TGCGCCAGCATAAACGGCCCAGGAGGTGAGCAGTTCTTC.

V is TRBV3-1 (or the pseudogene TRBV3-2) and J is TRBJ2-3, with a possible D match to TRBD2 (5 bases). CDR3 length: 14 residues. Germline CDR1 and CDR2: LGHDT and YNNKEL (reference sequence). Trimming took off 5 bases at V and 1 base at J, with 10 bases between the two ends. This CDR3 is CASSNLGGTDTQYF. The CDR3 DNA sequence: TGTGCCAGCAGCAACTTGGGAGGCACAGATACGCAGTATTTT.

This chain joins TRBV7-9 and TRBJ2-2; D gene unclear. The CDR3 sequence is 14 residues long. CDR1 and CDR2 from the germline V gene are SEHNR and FQNEAQ (reference sequence). V was shortened by 5 bases and J by 1 base, with 8 bases between the two germline ends. CDR3 sequence (DNA): TGTGCCAGCAGCCCTAGTCAGAACACCGGGGAGCTGTTTTTT. Translated, it gives CASSPSQNTGELFF.

V usage is TRBV5-6 and J usage is TRBJ2-1; TRBD2 matches 13 bases. CDR3 length: 15 residues. CDR1 and CDR2 from the germline V gene are SGHDT and YYEEEE. V lost 8 bases and J lost 5; bases outside the gene matches: 7. The CDR3 DNA sequence: TGTGCCAGTAAGCCCGGACTAGCGGGGGACAATGAGCAGTTCTTC. It yields the protein CASKPGLAGDNEQFF.

The V and J genes are TRBV7-2 and TRBJ1-3; 9 bases agree with TRBD1. Germline loops: CDR1 SGHTA, CDR2 FQGNSA. The CDR3 sequence is 15 residues long. The ends lost 5 bases at V and 2 bases at J; junction bases unmatched: 4. The CDR3 region is CASSPDRGTGNTIYF. Written as DNA, the CDR3 is TGTGCCAGCAGCCCGGACAGGGGTACTGGAAACACCATATATTTT.

This rearrangement joins TRBV2 to TRBJ2-7, with D possibly matching TRBD2 (6 bases). The V gene's germline CDR1 is SNHLY and CDR2 FYNNEI. This CDR3 region has 14 residues. V lost 6 bases and J 0 bases, leaving 12 bases between the germline ends. CDR3 nucleotides: TGTGCCAGCAGAGCGGCCGGGAGCTCCTACGAGCAGTACTTC. Translating gives CASRAAGSSYEQYF.

This clone was observed once. The chain uses TRBV7-6 and TRBJ2-5; tentative D call: TRBD2 (5 bases). The CDR3 runs to 16 residues. Looked up from germline, CDR1 is SGHVS and CDR2 is FNYEAQ. V lost 1 base and J lost 4, with 16 bases in between. In nucleotides, the CDR3 is TGTGCCAGCAGCTTAGTCGTGGGCCGGAGCGGAGAGACCCAGTACTTC. This codes for CASSLVVGRSGETQYF.

The rearrangement links TRBV27 to TRBJ1-1; no reliable D call. CDR1 is MNHEY, CDR2 SMNVEV, per germline (reference sequence). V lost 6 bases and J 5 bases, leaving 13 bases between the germline ends. CDR3 length: 13 residues. Here the CDR3 reads CASSPIVETEAFF. In DNA form, the CDR3 reads TGTGCCAGCAGCCCTATCGTGGAGACTGAAGCTTTCTTT.

The chain uses TRBV27 and TRBJ1-1, with D hard to call. Germline V gene data show CDR1 as MNHEY and CDR2 as SMNVEV (reference sequence). The CDR3 length is 19 residues. Trimming shortened V by 0 bases and J by 2 bases, and 22 bases separated the two germline ends. The CDR3 sequence: CASSLSLDTYPQSNTEAFF. The DNA of the CDR3 is TGTGCCAGCAGTTTATCGCTTGACACGTATCCACAGAGTAACACTGAAGCTTTCTTT.

The V and J genes are TRBV11-3 and TRBJ2-1; the match to TRBD2 covers 8 bases. The CDR3 extends over 18 amino acids. Losses at the gene ends were 2 bases for V and 8 bases for J; bases not matched to a gene: 17. CDR1 SGHNT and CDR2 YENEEA come from the germline V gene. This CDR3 is CASSLRAGAGGITHEQFF. The CDR3 bases are TGTGCCAGCAGCTTAAGGGCCGGGGCGGGAGGTATTACTCATGAGCAGTTCTTC.

J is TRBJ2-3 and V is TRBV19; 7 nucleotides align to TRBD2. Germline lookup yields CDR1 LNHDA and CDR2 SQIVND (reference sequence). The J segment lost 0 bases and the V segment lost 7 bases, leaving 10 bases of the junction unmatched. CDR3 length: 16 amino acids. The CDR3 loop is CASNGRSSTSTDTQYF. The CDR3 DNA is TGTGCCAGTAACGGGAGGTCCTCTACTAGCACAGATACGCAGTATTTT.

The chain has TRBV5-1 and TRBJ2-1, with 12 bases fitting TRBD2. The length of the CDR3 is 17 residues. The germline V gene encodes CDR1 SGHRS and CDR2 YFSETQ. The junction had 7 bases not matched to a gene; V was cut back by 0 bases and J by 6 bases. CDR3 residues: CASSLGASGRARNEQFF. CDR3 DNA: TGCGCCAGCAGCTTGGGGGCTAGCGGGAGGGCACGCAATGAGCAGTTCTTC. The whole variable domain, filled in from reference TRBV5-1 and TRBJ2-1, reads KAGVTQTPRYLIKTRGQQVTLSCSPISGHRSVSWYQQTPGQGLQFLFEYFSETQRNKGNFPGRFSGRQFSNSRSEMNVSTLELGDSALYLCASSLGASGRARNEQFFGPGTRLTVL.

The V gene is TRBV18, the J gene TRBJ2-7, with 8 bases that match TRBD1. The germline V gene has CDR1 KGHSH and CDR2 LQKENI. There are 15 residues in the CDR3. Losses at the gene ends were 2 bases for V and 6 bases for J; bases not matched to a gene: 9. In DNA form, the CDR3 reads TGTGCCAGCTCACCAGAAGACAGGGGACTCGTCGAGCAGTACTTC. This sequence encodes CASSPEDRGLVEQYF.

The chain carries TRBV2 and TRBJ1-6; the D gene is possibly TRBD1 (5 bases). This CDR3 has 15 amino acids. Germline CDR1 and CDR2: SNHLY and FYNNEI. V was clipped by 9 bases and J by 4 bases, with 16 bases between them. The CDR3 coding sequence is TGTGCCAGTCAAGCCCAGGGCAGTTATAATTCACCCCTCCACTTT. Its protein is CASQAQGSYNSPLHF.

The V and J genes are TRBV13 and TRBJ2-3; no clear D. CDR3 length: 15 amino acids. V dropped 2 bases and J dropped 2 bases, with 11 bases sitting between them. The V gene's germline CDR1 is PRHDT and CDR2 FYEKMQ (reference sequence). Here the CDR3 reads CASSLLARPTDTQYF. Here the CDR3 DNA reads TGTGCCAGCAGCTTACTGGCTAGACCCACAGATACGCAGTATTTT.

J is TRBJ2-5 and V is TRBV6-5; TRBD1 is a possible D gene (6 bases). The V gene lost 7 bases and the J gene lost 4 bases, with 10 bases spanning the gap. CDR1 MNHEY and CDR2 SVGAGI come from the germline V gene. The CDR3 totals 12 residues. This CDR3 reads CASNTGRETQYF. The DNA of the CDR3 is TGTGCCAGCAATACAGGGAGAGAGACCCAGTACTTC.

This chain links TRBV19 with TRBJ2-2; TRBD2 matches at 16 bases. The V segment lost 5 bases and the J segment 8 bases; nucleotides outside the gene matches: 5. This CDR3 comprises 16 residues. Germline CDR1 is LNHDA and CDR2 is SQIVND (reference sequence). The CDR3 bases are TGTGCCAGTAGTGGGACTAGCGGGGGGGCGTCTGGGGAGCTGTTTTTT. Amino acids: CASSGTSGGASGELFF.

The rearrangement links TRBV15 to TRBJ2-5; tentatively, D is TRBD2 (6 bases). CDR3 size: 15 residues. V lost 3 bases and J 5 bases, leaving 16 bases between the germline ends. Germline V gives CDR1 LNHNV, CDR2 YYDKDF (reference sequence). This CDR3 reads CATSSRSMGGETQYF. In DNA, the CDR3 is TGTGCCACCAGCAGCCGAAGTATGGGAGGCGAGACCCAGTACTTC. Using reference TRBV15 and TRBJ2-5 for the parts outside the CDR3, the full variable domain is DAMVIQNPRYQVTQFGKPVTLSCSQTLNHNVMYWYQQKSSQAPKLLFHYYDKDFNNEADTPDNFQSRRPNTSFCFLDIRSPGLGDTAMYLCATSSRSMGGETQYFGPGTRLLVL.

This clone has just a few counts. The chain links TRBV3-1 (or the pseudogene TRBV3-2) to TRBJ2-7; 9 bases are a match to TRBD1. With 1 base clipped from V and 0 bases from J, the junction kept 13 bases outside the gene matches. The germline V gene has CDR1 LGHDT and CDR2 YNNKEL (reference sequence). There are 19 residues in the CDR3. CDR3: CASSQAPFSGTGSSYEQYF. The CDR3 DNA sequence: TGTGCCAGCAGCCAAGCCCCCTTCTCCGGGACAGGGAGCTCCTACGAGCAGTACTTC.

This chain links TRBV9 with TRBJ2-1; 13 bases fit TRBD2. The junction had 10 bases not matched to a gene; V was cut back by 2 bases and J by 5 bases. Per germline, CDR1 SGDLS and CDR2 YYNGEE. The CDR3 extends over 18 amino acids. CDR3: CASSVGTSGVRSNNEQFF. The CDR3 bases are TGTGCCAGCAGCGTCGGGACTAGCGGGGTCCGATCAAACAATGAGCAGTTCTTC.

The chain combines TRBV9 with TRBJ1-5, with TRBD1 as a possible D gene (5 bases). Germline V gives CDR1 SGDLS, CDR2 YYNGEE. V lost 0 bases and J 6 bases, leaving 10 bases between the germline ends. This CDR3 has 14 residues. The CDR3 spells CASSVGEGVQPQHF. The CDR3 DNA reads as TGTGCCAGCAGCGTAGGGGAAGGGGTTCAGCCCCAGCATTTT. The whole variable domain, filled in from reference TRBV9 and TRBJ1-5, reads DSGVTQTPKHLITATGQRVTLRCSPRSGDLSVYWYQQSLDQGLQFLIQYYNGEERAKGNILERFSAQQFPDLHSELNLSSLELGDSALYFCASSVGEGVQPQHFGDGTRLSIL.

J is TRBJ1-1 and V is TRBV7-8, with a tentative D call TRBD1 (6 bases). The CDR3 consists of 16 residues. Germline CDR1 is SGHVS and CDR2 is FQNEAQ. The V and J ends lost 5 bases and 0 bases respectively, with 16 bases between them. In DNA form, the CDR3 reads TGTGCCAGCAGCCGAGATAGGGGGAACCTGAACACTGAAGCTTTCTTT. This gives the protein CASSRDRGNLNTEAFF.